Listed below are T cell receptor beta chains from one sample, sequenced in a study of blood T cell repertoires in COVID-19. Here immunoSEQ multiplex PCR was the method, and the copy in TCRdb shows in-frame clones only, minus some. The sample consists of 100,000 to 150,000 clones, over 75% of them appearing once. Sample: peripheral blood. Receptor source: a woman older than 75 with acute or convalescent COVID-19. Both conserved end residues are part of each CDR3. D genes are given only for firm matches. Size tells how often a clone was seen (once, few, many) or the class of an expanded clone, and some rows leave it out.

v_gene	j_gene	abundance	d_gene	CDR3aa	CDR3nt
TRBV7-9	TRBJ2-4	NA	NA	CASSLSAQGIQYF	TGTGCCAGCAGCTTAAGTGCGCAGGGCATTCAGTACTTC
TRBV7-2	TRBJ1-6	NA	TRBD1	CASSLVGQGGNSPLHF	TGTGCCAGCAGCTTAGTGGGTCAGGGGGGAAATTCACCCCTCCACTTT
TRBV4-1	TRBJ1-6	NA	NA	CASRPGLTGSPLHF	TGCGCCAGCAGACCGGGACTTACAGGTTCACCCCTCCACTTT
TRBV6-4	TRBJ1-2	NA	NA	CASSDPLYGYTF	TGTGCCAGCAGTGACCCCCTCTATGGCTACACCTTC
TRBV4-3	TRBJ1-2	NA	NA	CASSQDRQGAFIANYGYTF	TGCGCCAGCAGCCAAGATAGGCAGGGCGCCTTCATAGCTAACTATGGCTACACCTTC
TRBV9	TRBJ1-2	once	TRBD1	CASSPTGGDYGYTF	TGTGCCAGCAGCCCGACAGGGGGAGACTATGGCTACACCTTC
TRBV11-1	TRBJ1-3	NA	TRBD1	CASSLDRTRNTIYF	TGTGCCAGCAGCTTGGACAGGACCAGAAACACCATATATTTT
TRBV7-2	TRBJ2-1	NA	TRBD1	CASSLGPRTGGANEQFF	TGTGCCAGCAGCTTGGGGCCGAGGACAGGTGGGGCTAATGAGCAGTTCTTC
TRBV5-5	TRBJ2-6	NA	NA	CASSHQSGANVLTF	TGTGCCAGCAGCCATCAGTCTGGGGCCAACGTCCTGACTTTC
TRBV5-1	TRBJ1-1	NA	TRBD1	CASSLGQGDEAFF	TGCGCCAGCAGCTTGGGACAGGGGGATGAAGCTTTCTTT
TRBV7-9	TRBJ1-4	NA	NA	CASSPWGQGRNEKLFF	TGTGCCAGCAGCCCCTGGGGGCAGGGCCGAAATGAAAAACTGTTTTTT
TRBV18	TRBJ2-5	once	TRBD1	CASSRDRGVETQYF	TGTGCCAGCTCCCGGGACAGGGGCGTTGAGACCCAGTACTTC
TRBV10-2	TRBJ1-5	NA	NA	CASSESGGGYSNQPQHF	TGCGCCAGCAGTGAGTCGGGGGGGGGCTATAGCAATCAGCCCCAGCATTTT
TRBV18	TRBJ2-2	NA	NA	CASSPLRALNTGELFF	TGTGCCAGCTCACCTTTGAGAGCCCTAAACACCGGGGAGCTGTTTTTT
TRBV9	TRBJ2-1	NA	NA	CASSVHGDSYNEQFF	TGTGCCAGCAGCGTCCACGGGGACTCCTACAATGAGCAGTTCTTC
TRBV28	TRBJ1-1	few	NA	CASTLRTEAFF	TGTGCCAGCACCCTGAGGACTGAAGCTTTCTTT
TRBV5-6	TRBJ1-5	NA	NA	CASSLYVAGRNQPQHF	TGTGCCAGCAGCTTGTATGTGGCGGGGCGCAATCAGCCCCAGCATTTT
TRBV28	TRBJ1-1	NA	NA	CASSLVQDTEAFF	TGTGCCAGCAGTTTGGTACAGGACACTGAAGCTTTCTTT
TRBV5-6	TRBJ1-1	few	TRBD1	CASSSRGNIMNTEAFF	TGTGCCAGCAGCTCCAGGGGGAATATAATGAACACTGAAGCTTTCTTT
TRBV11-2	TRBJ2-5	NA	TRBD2	CASSPSPALAGGRETQYF	TGTGCCAGCAGCCCTTCCCCGGCACTAGCGGGGGGGCGAGAGACCCAGTACTTC
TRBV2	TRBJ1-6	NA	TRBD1	CASSEQLRGLGSPLHF	TGTGCCAGCAGTGAACAACTAAGGGGGCTAGGTTCACCCCTCCACTTT
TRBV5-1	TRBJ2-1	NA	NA	CASSLEGSPFNEQFF	TGCGCCAGCAGCTTGGAGGGGTCCCCCTTCAATGAGCAGTTCTTC
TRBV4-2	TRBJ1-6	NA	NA	CASSQIDRHNSPLHF	TGTGCCAGCAGCCAGATTGACAGACATAATTCACCCCTCCACTTT
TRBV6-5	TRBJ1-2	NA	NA	CASTKQFYGYTF	TGTGCCAGCACCAAACAGTTCTATGGCTACACCTTC
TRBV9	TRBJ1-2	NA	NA	CASSVSSNYGYTF	TGTGCCAGCAGCGTATCCTCTAACTATGGCTACACCTTC
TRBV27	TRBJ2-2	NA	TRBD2	CASSTPSRTSSGELFF	TGTGCCAGCAGTACTCCTTCGCGGACTAGCTCCGGGGAGCTGTTTTTT
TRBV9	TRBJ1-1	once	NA	CASSTRTGKRTEAFF	TGTGCCAGCAGCACCAGAACAGGGAAGAGGACTGAAGCTTTCTTT
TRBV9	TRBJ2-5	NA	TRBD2	CASSREQETQYF	TGTGCCAGCTCGCGGGAGCAAGAGACCCAGTACTTC
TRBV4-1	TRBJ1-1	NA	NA	CASSQDQGGVTEAFF	TGCGCCAGCAGCCAAGACCAAGGCGGGGTGACTGAAGCTTTCTTT
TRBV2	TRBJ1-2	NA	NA	CASREDQNYGYTF	TGTGCCAGCAGGGAGGACCAGAACTATGGCTACACCTTC
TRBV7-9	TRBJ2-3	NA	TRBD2	CASSPPGRDTTDTQYF	TGTGCCAGCAGCCCCCCCGGGAGGGACACCACAGATACGCAGTATTTT
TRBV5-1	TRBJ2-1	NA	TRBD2	CASSLVAGPYNEQFF	TGCGCCAGCAGCTTGGTAGCGGGGCCCTACAATGAGCAGTTCTTC
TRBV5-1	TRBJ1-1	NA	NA	CASSINGLTESEAFF	TGCGCCAGCAGCATAAATGGACTTACGGAATCTGAAGCTTTCTTT
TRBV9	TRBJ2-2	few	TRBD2	CASSPRGSGGAGELFF	TGTGCCAGCAGCCCCCGGGGTAGCGGGGGGGCCGGGGAGCTGTTTTTT
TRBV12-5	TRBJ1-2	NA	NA	CASGLAPAGYGYTF	TGTGCTAGTGGTTTGGCCCCCGCGGGCTATGGCTACACCTTC
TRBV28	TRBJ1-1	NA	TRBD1	CASSLTGADTEAFF	TGTGCCAGCAGTTTGACAGGGGCCGACACTGAAGCTTTCTTT
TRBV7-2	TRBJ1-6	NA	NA	CASSLNLRPLHF	TGTGCCAGCAGCTTAAACCTCAGGCCCCTCCACTTT
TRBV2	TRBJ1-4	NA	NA	CASVRSTLGVGKLFF	TGTGCCAGCGTTAGATCGACCCTGGGAGTGGGAAAACTGTTTTTT
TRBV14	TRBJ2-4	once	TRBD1	CASSPRDRWHIQYF	TGTGCCAGCAGCCCGAGGGACAGGTGGCACATTCAGTACTTC
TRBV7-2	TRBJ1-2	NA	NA	CASSLVVGVVGYTF	TGTGCCAGCAGCTTAGTGGTAGGGGTGGTTGGCTACACCTTC